The rows below give T cell receptor beta chains drawn from one sample of a study of PD-L1 blockade in urothelial cancer. TCRdb's table, derived via immunoSEQ multiplex PCR, lists solely in-frame clones and lacks some. The table lists tens of thousands of clones, roughly 84% of them singletons. The sequences come from PBMCs, collected around atezolizumab (anti-PD-L1) treatment. The source of these receptors is a donor aged 40 or older with urothelial cancer. Both conserved end residues are part of each CDR3. The D gene is left open where the match is weak. Expanded clones are given a class, and other clones once, few, many or no size at all.

size	J	D	V	CDR3	DNA
NA	TRBJ2-7	NA	TRBV18	CASSPPTRGEQYF	TGTGCCAGCTCACCACCGACCCGAGGCGAGCAGTACTTC
NA	TRBJ2-3	TRBD1	TRBV16	CASSQQQGDTQYF	TGTGCCAGCAGCCAACAACAGGGGGATACGCAGTATTTT
few	TRBJ2-7	NA	TRBV7-9	CASRGAAYEQYF	TGTGCCAGCAGGGGCGCCGCCTACGAGCAGTACTTC
NA	TRBJ1-1	TRBD1	TRBV29-1	CSVEQGIGTEAFF	TGCAGCGTCGAACAGGGGATCGGCACTGAAGCTTTCTTT
NA	TRBJ2-3	TRBD2	TRBV6-6	CASRRGGRTDTQYF	TGTGCCAGCCGCCGGGGGGGTCGTACAGATACGCAGTATTTT
NA	TRBJ1-1	NA	TRBV30	CAWSSGAIGTEAFF	TGTGCCTGGAGTTCAGGGGCTATTGGGACTGAAGCTTTCTTT
NA	TRBJ2-7	TRBD2	TRBV7-9	CASSPTSGSRDEQYF	TGTGCCAGCAGCCCGACTAGCGGGAGTAGGGACGAGCAGTACTTC
NA	TRBJ1-1	NA	TRBV7-9	CASSLWAYTEAFF	TGTGCCAGCAGCTTGTGGGCTTACACTGAAGCTTTCTTT
NA	TRBJ1-4	NA	TRBV11-2	CASSLMAGVELFF	TGTGCCAGCAGCTTAATGGCGGGAGTCGAACTGTTTTTT
NA	TRBJ2-1	NA	TRBV7-9	CASSPRGWSGPGNEQFF	TGTGCCAGCAGCCCCCGGGGTTGGAGCGGGCCCGGCAATGAGCAGTTCTTC
NA	TRBJ1-2	TRBD1	TRBV6-1	CASRDRGRGYGYTF	TGTGCCAGCAGGGACAGGGGGCGCGGCTATGGCTACACCTTC
NA	TRBJ2-1	NA	TRBV27	CASSLRVASYNEQFF	TGTGCCAGCAGTTTGCGTGTAGCCTCCTACAATGAGCAGTTCTTC
NA	TRBJ1-3	NA	TRBV4-1	CASSGGGAGGNTIYF	TGCGCCAGCAGCGGGGGGGGCGCGGGTGGAAACACCATATATTTT
NA	TRBJ1-5	TRBD1	TRBV6-1	CASRGGQALWEPQHF	TGTGCCAGCAGGGGGGGACAGGCCCTCTGGGAGCCCCAGCATTTT
NA	TRBJ1-1	TRBD1	TRBV7-6	CASSIGPGQGDTEAFF	TGTGCCAGCAGCATAGGGCCGGGACAGGGGGACACTGAAGCTTTCTTT
NA	TRBJ2-3	TRBD2	TRBV28	CASPPGGREAGDTQYF	TGTGCCAGCCCCCCCGGGGGGCGGGAGGCGGGAGATACGCAGTATTTT
NA	TRBJ2-1	NA	TRBV28	CASIARRDEQFF	TGTGCCAGCATCGCCCGCAGGGATGAGCAGTTCTTC
NA	TRBJ2-5	TRBD1	TRBV5-4	CASSLGGQGAWETQYF	TGTGCCAGCAGCTTGGGGGGACAGGGGGCATGGGAGACCCAGTACTTC
few	TRBJ2-2	NA	TRBV7-2	CASSASGSNTGELFF	TGTGCCAGCAGCGCCTCGGGGAGCAACACCGGGGAGCTGTTTTTT
NA	TRBJ1-3	NA	TRBV11-2	CASRPWGRGYTIYF	TGTGCCAGCAGACCGTGGGGCAGGGGATACACCATATATTTT
once	TRBJ2-5	TRBD2	TRBV6-1	CAGGGTQETQYF	TGTGCCGGGGGGGGGACCCAAGAGACCCAGTACTTC
NA	TRBJ1-1	NA	TRBV5-1	CASSSTSVSNTEAFF	TGCGCCAGCAGCTCCACGTCAGTCTCGAACACTGAAGCTTTCTTT
NA	TRBJ2-7	NA	TRBV18	CASSLQGSGEQYF	TGTGCCAGCTCACTGCAGGGGTCGGGCGAGCAGTACTTC
NA	TRBJ1-2	TRBD1	TRBV18	CASQPGQGAVYGYTF	TGTGCCAGCCAGCCGGGGCAGGGGGCTGTATATGGCTACACCTTC
NA	TRBJ2-1	TRBD2	TRBV7-9	CASSAYSGRTYNEQFF	TGTGCCAGCAGCGCCTATAGCGGGAGGACCTACAATGAGCAGTTCTTC
NA	TRBJ1-1	TRBD1	TRBV5-1	CASSLGQGYTEAFF	TGCGCCAGCAGCTTGGGACAGGGGTACACTGAAGCTTTCTTT
NA	TRBJ1-2	NA	TRBV27	CASRRGGSYGYTF	TGTGCCAGCAGACGAGGTGGCAGCTATGGCTACACCTTC
NA	TRBJ2-1	NA	TRBV9	CASSVGPLDEQFF	TGTGCCAGCAGCGTGGGGCCACTGGATGAGCAGTTCTTC